One sample yielded the 2 T cell receptor beta chains listed below, sequenced in a study of graft-versus-host responses after intestinal transplantation. TCRdb's copy holds only in-frame clones and misses some; the assay was immunoSEQ multiplex PCR. This repertoire shows just under 90,000 clones, around 86% found once; its top ten account for 17%. These TCRs are of unknown antigen specificity. The starting material was unstimulated CD8+ T cells sorted from spleen or lymph node cells, obtained before intestinal transplant. All receptors come from a human donor who received an intestinal transplant.

The chain couples TRBV5-6 to TRBJ2-5; possible D gene TRBD1, 6 bases. The CDR3 is made up of 14 amino acids. Germline CDR1 SGHDT, CDR2 YYEEEE. Trimming took off 2 bases at V and 1 base at J, with 9 bases between the two ends. The CDR3 spells CASSFGTSQETQYF. CDR3 bases: TGTGCCAGCAGCTTCGGGACAAGCCAAGAGACCCAGTACTTC.

This clone was seen just once. This chain links TRBV28 with TRBJ2-7; 11 nucleotides agree with TRBD2. V was clipped by 3 bases and J by 2 bases; unmatched bases: 3. Germline V gene data show CDR1 as MDHEN and CDR2 as SYDVKM. CDR3 length: 15 amino acids. The CDR3 spells CASSLLLAGAYEQYF. As DNA, the CDR3 is TGTGCCAGCAGTTTGTTACTAGCGGGAGCCTACGAGCAGTACTTC.